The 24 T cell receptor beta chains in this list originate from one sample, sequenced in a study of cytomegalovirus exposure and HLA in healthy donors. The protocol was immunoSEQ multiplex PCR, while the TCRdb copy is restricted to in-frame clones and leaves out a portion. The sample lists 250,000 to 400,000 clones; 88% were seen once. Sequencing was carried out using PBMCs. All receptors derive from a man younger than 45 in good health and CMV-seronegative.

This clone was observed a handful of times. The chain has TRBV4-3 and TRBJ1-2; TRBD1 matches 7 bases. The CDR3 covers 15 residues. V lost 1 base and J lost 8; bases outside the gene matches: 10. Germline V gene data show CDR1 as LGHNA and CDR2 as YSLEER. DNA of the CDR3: TGCGCCAGCAGCCAAGGGACAGGTGGGATGGAGGGCTACACCTTC. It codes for CASSQGTGGMEGYTF.

The CDR3 reads CASSQAPRNTEAFF. The CDR3 region has the DNA TGCGCCAGCAGCCAGGCTCCTAGGAACACTGAAGCTTTCTTT. The chain recombines TRBV4-3 with TRBJ1-1, with D hard to call. CDR1 and CDR2 (germline): LGHNA, YSLEER. With 3 bases removed from V and 1 base from J, the gap between germline ends came to 9 bases. The CDR3 sequence is 14 residues long.

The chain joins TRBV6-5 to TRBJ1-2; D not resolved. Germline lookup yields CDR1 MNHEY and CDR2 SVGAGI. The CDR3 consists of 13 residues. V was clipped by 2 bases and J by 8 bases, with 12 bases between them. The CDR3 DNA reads TGTGCCAGCAGTTACACGAGGACTGTAGGCTACACCTTC. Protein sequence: CASSYTRTVGYTF.

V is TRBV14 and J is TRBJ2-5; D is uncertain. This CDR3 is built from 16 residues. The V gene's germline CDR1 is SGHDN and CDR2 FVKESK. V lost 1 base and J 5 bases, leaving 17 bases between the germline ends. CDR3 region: CASSQAARLGRETQYF. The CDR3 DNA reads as TGTGCCAGCAGCCAAGCGGCGAGACTCGGAAGGGAGACCCAGTACTTC. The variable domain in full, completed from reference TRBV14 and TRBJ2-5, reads EAGVTQFPSHSVIEKGQTVTLRCDPISGHDNLYWYRRVMGKEIKFLLHFVKESKQDESGMPNNRFLAERTGGTYSTLKVQPAELEDSGVYFCASSQAARLGRETQYFGPGTRLLVL.

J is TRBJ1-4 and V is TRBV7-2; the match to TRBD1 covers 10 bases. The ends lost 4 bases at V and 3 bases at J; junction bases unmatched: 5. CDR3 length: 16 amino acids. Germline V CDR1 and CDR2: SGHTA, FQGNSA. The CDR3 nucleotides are TGTGCCAGCAGCTCTCGGGACAGGGGAGCTAATGAAAAACTGTTTTTT. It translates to CASSSRDRGANEKLFF.

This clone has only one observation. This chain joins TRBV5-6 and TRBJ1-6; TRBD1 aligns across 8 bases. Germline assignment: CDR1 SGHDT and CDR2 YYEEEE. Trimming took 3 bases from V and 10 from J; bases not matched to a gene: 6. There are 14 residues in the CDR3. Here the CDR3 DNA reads TGTGCCAGCAGCTCAGGACAGGGATGGTCACCCCTCCACTTT. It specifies CASSSGQGWSPLHF.

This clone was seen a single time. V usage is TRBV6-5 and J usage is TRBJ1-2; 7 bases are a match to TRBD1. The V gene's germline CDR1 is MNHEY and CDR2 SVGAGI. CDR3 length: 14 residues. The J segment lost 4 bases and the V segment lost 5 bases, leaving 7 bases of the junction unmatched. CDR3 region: CASSPKGTAYGYTF. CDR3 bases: TGTGCCAGCAGTCCCAAGGGGACAGCCTATGGCTACACCTTC.

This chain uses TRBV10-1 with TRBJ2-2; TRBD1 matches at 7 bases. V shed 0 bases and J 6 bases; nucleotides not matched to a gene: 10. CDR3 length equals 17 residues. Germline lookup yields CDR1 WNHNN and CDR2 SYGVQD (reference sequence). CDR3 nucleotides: TGCGCCAGCAGTGAGTCGAGGTTTCAGGGGGTACCCGGGGAGCTGTTTTTT. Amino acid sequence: CASSESRFQGVPGELFF.

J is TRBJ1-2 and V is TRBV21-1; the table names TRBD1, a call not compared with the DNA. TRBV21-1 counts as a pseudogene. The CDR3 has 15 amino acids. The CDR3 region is CASSKTGAPDYGYTF. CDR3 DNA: TGTGCCAGCAGCAAGACAGGAGCCCCAGACTATGGCTACACCTTC.

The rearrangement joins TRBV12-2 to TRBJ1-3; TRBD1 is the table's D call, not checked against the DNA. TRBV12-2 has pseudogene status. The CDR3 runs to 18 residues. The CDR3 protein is CASRLDRDKGSAGNTIYF. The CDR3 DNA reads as TGTGCAAGTCGCTTAGACCGGGACAAGGGAAGTGCTGGAAACACCATATATTTT.

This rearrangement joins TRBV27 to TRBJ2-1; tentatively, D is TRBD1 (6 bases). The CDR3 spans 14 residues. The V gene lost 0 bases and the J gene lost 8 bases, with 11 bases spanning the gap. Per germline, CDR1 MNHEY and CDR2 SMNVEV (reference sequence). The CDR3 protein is CASSLSPRGYEQFF. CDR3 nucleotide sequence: TGTGCCAGCAGTTTATCCCCCAGGGGCTATGAGCAGTTCTTC.

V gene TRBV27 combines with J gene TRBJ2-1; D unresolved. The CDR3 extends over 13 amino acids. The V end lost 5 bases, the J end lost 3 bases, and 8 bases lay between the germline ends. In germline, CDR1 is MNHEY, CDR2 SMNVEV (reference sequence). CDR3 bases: TGTGCCAGCAGTCCGAACAGCTACAATGAGCAGTTCTTC. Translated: CASSPNSYNEQFF.

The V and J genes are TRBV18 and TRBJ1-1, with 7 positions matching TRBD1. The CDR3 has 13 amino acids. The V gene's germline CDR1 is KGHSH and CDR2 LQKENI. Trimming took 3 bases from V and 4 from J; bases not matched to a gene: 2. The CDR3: CASSPTGATEAFF. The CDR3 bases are TGTGCCAGCTCACCCACAGGGGCCACTGAAGCTTTCTTT. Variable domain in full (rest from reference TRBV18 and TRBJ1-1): NAGVMQNPRHLVRRRGQEARLRCSPMKGHSHVYWYRQLPEEGLKFMVYLQKENIIDESGMPKERFSAEFPKEGPSILRIQQVVRGDSAAYFCASSPTGATEAFFGQGTRLTVV.

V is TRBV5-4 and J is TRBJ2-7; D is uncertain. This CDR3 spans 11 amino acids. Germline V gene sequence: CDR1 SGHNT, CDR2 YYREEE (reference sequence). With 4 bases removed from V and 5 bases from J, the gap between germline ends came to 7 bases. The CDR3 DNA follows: TGTGCCAGCAGCCTTGGAGACGAGCAGTACTTC. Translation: CASSLGDEQYF.

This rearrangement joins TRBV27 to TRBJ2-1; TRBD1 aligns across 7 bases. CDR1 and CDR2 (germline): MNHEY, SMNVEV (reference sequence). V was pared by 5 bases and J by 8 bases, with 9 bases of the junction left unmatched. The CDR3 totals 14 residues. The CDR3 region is CASSPRGRSDEQFF. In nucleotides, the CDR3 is TGTGCCAGCAGTCCGAGGGGGCGCAGCGATGAGCAGTTCTTC.

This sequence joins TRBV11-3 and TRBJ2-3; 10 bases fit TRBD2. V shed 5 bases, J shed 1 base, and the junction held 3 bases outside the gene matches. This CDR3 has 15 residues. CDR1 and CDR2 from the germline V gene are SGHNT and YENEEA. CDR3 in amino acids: CASSPGLAGTDTQYF. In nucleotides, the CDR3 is TGTGCCAGCAGCCCCGGACTAGCGGGCACAGATACGCAGTATTTT. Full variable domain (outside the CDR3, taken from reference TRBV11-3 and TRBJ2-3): EAGVVQSPRYKIIEKKQPVAFWCNPISGHNTLYWYLQNLGQGPELLIRYENEEAVDDSQLPKDRFSAERLKGVDSTLKIQPAELGDSAVYLCASSPGLAGTDTQYFGPGTRLTVL.

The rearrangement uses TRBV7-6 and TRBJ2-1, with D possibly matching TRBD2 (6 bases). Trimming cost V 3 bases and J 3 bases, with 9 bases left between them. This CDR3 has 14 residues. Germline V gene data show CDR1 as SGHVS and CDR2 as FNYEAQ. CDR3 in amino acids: CASSFGEDYNEQFF. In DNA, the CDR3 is TGTGCCAGCAGCTTTGGGGAGGACTACAATGAGCAGTTCTTC. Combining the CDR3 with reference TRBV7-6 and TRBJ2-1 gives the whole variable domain GAGVSQSPRYKVTKRGQDVALRCDPISGHVSLYWYRQALGQGPEFLTYFNYEAQQDKSGLPNDRFSAERPEGSISTLTIQRTEQRDSAMYRCASSFGEDYNEQFFGPGTRLTVL.

CDR3 region: CASSSSGTVYGYTF. The CDR3 bases are TGTGCCAGTAGTAGTTCCGGGACAGTCTATGGCTACACCTTC. The rearrangement joins TRBV19 to TRBJ1-2, with TRBD1 matching 7 bases. V was clipped by 4 bases and J by 4 bases; unmatched bases: 6. This CDR3 has 14 residues. The germline gives CDR1 LNHDA, CDR2 SQIVND (reference sequence). The variable domain in full, completed from reference TRBV19 and TRBJ1-2, reads DGGITQSPKYLFRKEGQNVTLSCEQNLNHDAMYWYRQDPGQGLRLIYYSQIVNDFQKGDIAEGYSVSREKKESFPLTVTSAQKNPTAFYLCASSSSGTVYGYTFGSGTRLTVV.

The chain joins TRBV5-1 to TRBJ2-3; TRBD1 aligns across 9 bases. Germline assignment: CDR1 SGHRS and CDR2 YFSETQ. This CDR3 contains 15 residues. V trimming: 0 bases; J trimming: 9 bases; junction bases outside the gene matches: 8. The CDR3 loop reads CASSLAGTGFPTQYF. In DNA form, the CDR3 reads TGCGCCAGCAGCTTGGCGGGGACAGGGTTCCCGACGCAGTATTTT.

CDR3 bases: TGCAGCGCCCAGGGACAGCTAGGTAACTCCTACGAGCAGTACTTC. Residues: CSAQGQLGNSYEQYF. The V and J genes are TRBV29-1 and TRBJ2-7, with 7 bases matching TRBD1. This CDR3 is built from 15 residues. The V gene's germline CDR1 is SQVTM and CDR2 ANQGSEA. After removal of 7 bases from V and 0 bases from J, the junction contained 12 bases not matched to a gene.

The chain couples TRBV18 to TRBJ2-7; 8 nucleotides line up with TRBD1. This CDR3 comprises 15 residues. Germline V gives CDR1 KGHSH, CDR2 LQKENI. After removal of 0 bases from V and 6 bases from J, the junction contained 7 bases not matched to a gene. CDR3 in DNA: TGTGCCAGCTCACCACCAGTCAGGGGGCGCGGCGAGCAGTACTTC. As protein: CASSPPVRGRGEQYF.

CDR3 coding DNA: TGTGCCCGAGAAACAGGGCTTGACTATGGCTACACCTTC. Amino acids: CARETGLDYGYTF. The J gene is TRBJ1-2, the V gene TRBV30, with D tentatively TRBD1 (6 bases). The length of the CDR3 is 13 residues. Deletions cut 8 bases from V and 3 bases from J, with 16 bases between. Per germline, CDR1 GTSNPN and CDR2 SVGIG (reference sequence).

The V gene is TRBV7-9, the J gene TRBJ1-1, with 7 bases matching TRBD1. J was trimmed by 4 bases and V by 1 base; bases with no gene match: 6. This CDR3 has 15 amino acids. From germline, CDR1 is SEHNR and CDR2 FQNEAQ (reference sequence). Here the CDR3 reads CASSLDKGAATEAFF. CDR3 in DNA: TGTGCCAGCAGCTTAGATAAGGGGGCGGCCACTGAAGCTTTCTTT.

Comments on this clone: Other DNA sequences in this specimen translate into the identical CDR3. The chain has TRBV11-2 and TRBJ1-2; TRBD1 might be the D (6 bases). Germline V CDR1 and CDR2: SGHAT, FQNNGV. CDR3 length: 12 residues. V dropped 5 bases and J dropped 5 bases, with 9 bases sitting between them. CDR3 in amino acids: CASSLTGYGYTF. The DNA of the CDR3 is TGTGCCAGCAGCCTTACAGGGTATGGCTACACCTTC.